This T cell receptor beta chain was recorded in a study of T cell responses to AZD1222 COVID-19 vaccine. This table comes from immunoSEQ multiplex PCR, and its TCRdb copy is limited to in-frame clones, with some not included. The sample has about 160,000 clones, over 75% seen once. With regard to this clone: Its antigen is not known.

Study results and caveats: Following two doses of AZD1222, Spike-specific TCR breadth and depth rose. Most donors were white British, females outnumbered males, and clonal diversity was possibly underestimated.

Losses at the gene ends were 2 bases for V and 0 bases for J; bases not matched to a gene: 19. The CDR3 sequence is 22 residues long. This chain connects TRBV6-7 to TRBJ2-1; the match to TRBD2 covers 10 bases. Being an ORF, TRBV6-7 has a function that is uncertain. The specimen was peripheral blood, collected on day 0 of AZD1222 vaccination. The sequence came from an adult in good health. The CDR3 DNA is TGTGCCAGCAGTTACCCCTTCGATGGGGCTAGCGGGGGTTTAAGCTCCTACAATGAGCAGTTCTTC. Protein sequence: CASSYPFDGASGGLSSYNEQFF.